This section outlines one T cell receptor beta chain sequence together with its context. Its target antigen remains unknown. Sequence at one end of the junction differs from germline and may be a read error. The label giving this sample's time point can be read as: patch test 2, 6 weeks after DPC sensitization. This specimen's treatment or condition label, interpreted: therapeutic diphenylcyclopropenone sensitization with weekly scalp DPC. At every patch-test visit, the blood draw took place before the patch test was put on. To be eligible, patients had to be aged 18 to 70, diagnosed with alopecia and judged suitable for DPC therapy, while pregnant patients were excluded. Total RNA was isolated from unfractionated whole blood collected in Tempus Blood RNA tubes. Receptor libraries were prepared by RACE. Sequenced on a NextSeq 500. During library preparation, unique molecular identifiers were attached to individual cDNA molecules so that TCRs could be counted quantitatively and reproducibly. Each blood RNA sample was used to sequence both TCR alpha and TCR beta chains. Per the source publication's procedure: Samples had a median of roughly 91,000 TCRs, with a range from 23,224 to 690,600. The Decombinator software suite was used to annotate V, J and CDR3 in the TCR reads. For the PS versus PT1 abundance plots, all samples were subsampled to the same number of TCRs (28,000). Expanded TCRs were defined as absent before sensitization and observed at least eight times at the 2-week time point. TCRdb cleaned the public reads at Q25 with fastp, built clones with MiXCR and kept in-frame beta chains. Identical CDR3 protein sequences are pooled into one entry, listed with their most common genes and DNA. TCRdb assigned the V and J calls; the authors' analysis was not used. The sample has about 73,000 distinct CDR3 sequences on record, about 9% of them singletons. The top ten hold around 3% of the sample.

The sample originates from a study of human T cells and chemical hapten exposure (dated by TCRdb to about 2021). A note on the overall study: For sensitization, 2% DPC in acetone was applied to a roughly 2 cm by roughly 2 cm area of upper inner arm skin. In alopecia patients, the study followed how the peripheral blood TCR repertoire changed in vivo over primary and secondary sensitization to diphenylcyclopropenone (DPC), a hapten. Alopecia areata with under or over 50% scalp involvement, alopecia totalis and alopecia universalis were represented in the patient cohort, which was mostly female. Approximately 28 alopecia patients provided blood for TCR sequencing at one to four time points (pre-sensitization, 2, 6 and 24 weeks). Libraries were combined into a pool for sequencing, and differences in TCR yield between samples came mainly from small differences in library volumes within the pool. Patch testing was performed on the upper back with Finn chambers containing 0.01% DPC, and the patch tests were scored after 6 days according to International Contact Dermatitis Research Group standards. Patients additionally received weekly therapeutic DPC doses to the scalp throughout the approximately 22-week study period. Blood was sampled from patients pre-sensitization (week 0) and at 2, 6 and about 24 weeks after DPC sensitization. Findings and caveats that apply to the study as a whole: All patients had alopecia, a presumed autoimmune disease, so their immune response might differ from that of healthy individuals. Patch test score was positively correlated with the number of PT1 expanded TCRs, with significance at thresholds 8, 16 and 32 but not at 4. Expanded TCRs formed significantly more large CDR3 similarity clusters than pre-sensitization or healthy control sets, consistent with antigen-driven responses. No change with DPC sensitization was found in the number of TCRs above 1 in 1000 frequency, and no evidence of global repertoire structure alterations was found. After repeated subsampling, the strength of the expansion versus patch-test correlation and the threshold at which it became significant changed.

Including cysteine and phenylalanine, the CDR3 has 14 amino acids. Kept here is only the CDR3 DNA, which spans 42 bases and is read in frame from base 1. The starting material was whole blood, obtained in connection with sensitization to the hapten diphenylcyclopropenone (DPC). The clonotype originates from a woman aged 45-60 years with alopecia areata. Some clones in this sample may be carry-over from other donors' samples. In this chain, TRBV12-3 or TRBV12-4 is recombined with TRBJ1-1, with an unclear D gene assignment. The CDR3: CVSAETPRNTEAFF. The DNA sequence is given as TGTGTCAGCGCAGAAACCCCCCGCAACACTGAAGCTTTCTTT.